The 20 T cell receptor beta chains below were found in one sample sequenced in a study of blood T cell repertoires in COVID-19 (dated by TCRdb to 2018 to 2020). Libraries were constructed by the immunoSEQ multiplex PCR assay. The source is immuneACCESS, and TCRdb retained only in-frame sequences with V and J called. Part of the clones is not carried over; for the studies checked, unresolved V genes explain less than half of this, and the remainder is unexplained. The sample data list about 290,000 clones, and about 90% of these were observed just once. Roughly 11% of the sample is held by the ten biggest clonotypes. Sequencing input: peripheral blood. The origin of the receptors is a woman aged 30 to 39 with COVID-19, enrolled during active disease.

The rearrangement uses TRBV3-1 (or the pseudogene TRBV3-2) and TRBJ1-5; D might be TRBD1 (5 bases). In germline, CDR1 is LGHDT, CDR2 YNNKEL (reference sequence). Trimming took 0 bases from V and 0 from J, leaving 15 bases between them. The CDR3 sequence is 18 residues long. CDR3 in DNA: TGTGCCAGCAGCCAAGATCCTCCCGACAGTTATAGCAATCAGCCCCAGCATTTT. Translated: CASSQDPPDSYSNQPQHF.

V and J are TRBV25-1 and TRBJ2-5, with D maybe TRBD1 (5 bases). The V end was cut by 4 bases, the J end by 3 bases, with 12 bases between. CDR1 is MGHDK and CDR2 is SYGVNS in the germline V gene. CDR3 length: 14 amino acids. This chain's CDR3 is CASSAIQGKETQYF. CDR3 sequence (DNA): TGTGCCAGCAGTGCTATCCAGGGAAAAGAGACCCAGTACTTC.

The chain is built from TRBV3-1 (or the pseudogene TRBV3-2) and TRBJ2-4; D possibly corresponds to TRBD2 (6 bases). Germline V gene lookup returns CDR1 LGHDT and CDR2 YNNKEL (reference sequence). CDR3 length: 17 residues. V was shortened by 4 bases and J by 1 base, with 17 bases between the two germline ends. The CDR3 sequence is CASSPNSGRNAKNIQYF. The CDR3 DNA follows: TGTGCCAGCAGCCCGAATAGCGGCAGAAATGCCAAAAACATTCAGTACTTC.

The chain employs TRBV29-1 and TRBJ2-1; D is undetermined. The germline V gene has CDR1 SQVTM and CDR2 ANQGSEA. V was pared by 5 bases and J by 6 bases, with 14 bases between. This CDR3 has 13 residues. The CDR3 DNA reads TGCAGCGTTATACTCACCTCCATCAATGAGCAGTTCTTC. Translation gives CSVILTSINEQFF.

This clone turned up a few times. This chain joins TRBV6-5 and TRBJ1-1, with D maybe TRBD1 (5 bases). The CDR3 is 14 residues long. CDR1 and CDR2 (germline): MNHEY, SVGAGI. The germline V and J ends were trimmed by 2 bases and 7 bases, with 14 bases remaining between them. The CDR3 bases are TGTGCCAGCAGTTACGGGGCCACACAGATTGAAGCTTTCTTT. Residues: CASSYGATQIEAFF.

This chain uses TRBV7-6 with TRBJ2-3; unclear D gene. In germline, CDR1 is SGHVS, CDR2 FNYEAQ. CDR3 length: 15 amino acids. Trimming removed 5 bases from V and 2 bases from J, with 14 bases in between. In DNA, the CDR3 is TGTGCCAGCAGCCGCCTAAATCCCGCCACAGATACGCAGTATTTT. This gives the protein CASSRLNPATDTQYF.

This clone was seen once. The chain couples TRBV7-9 to TRBJ1-4; tentative D call: TRBD1 (6 bases). Germline lookup yields CDR1 SEHNR and CDR2 FQNEAQ (reference sequence). CDR3 length: 16 amino acids. V was cut by 0 bases and J by 0 bases, with 8 bases left in between. CDR3 in DNA: TGTGCCAGCAGCTTAGCGGCAGGGGCAACTAATGAAAAACTGTTTTTT. It specifies CASSLAAGATNEKLFF.

Turning to this clone: At the DNA level, this CDR3 is encoded by other sequences in the same sample as well. CDR3 region: CASSLGDNQPQHF. The CDR3 DNA reads as TGCGCCAGCAGCTTGGGAGACAATCAGCCCCAGCATTTT. The rearrangement uses TRBV5-1 and TRBJ1-5, with D uncertain. V dropped 0 bases and J dropped 3 bases, with 4 bases sitting between them. CDR1 and CDR2 (germline): SGHRS, YFSETQ. The CDR3 totals 13 residues.

This chain uses TRBV14 with TRBJ1-2; D not resolved. Germline CDR1 is SGHDN and CDR2 is FVKESK. The CDR3 runs 13 residues. Trimming stripped 0 bases from V and 4 bases from J, with 6 bases between. CDR3 bases: TGTGCCAGCAGCCAAGATTGGAGCTATGGCTACACCTTC. It codes for CASSQDWSYGYTF.

The count of this clone is one. The gene calls are TRBV10-3 and TRBJ1-1; maybe TRBD1 (6 bases). The CDR3 loop spans 13 amino acids. Germline V CDR1 and CDR2: ENHRY, SYGVKD. V lost 6 bases and J lost 4, with 12 bases in between. The CDR3 is CAIRGTGITEAFF. CDR3 coding DNA: TGTGCCATCAGGGGTACAGGGATCACTGAAGCTTTCTTT.

The rearrangement joins TRBV5-1 to TRBJ2-5; TRBD2 might be the D (5 bases). CDR1 SGHRS and CDR2 YFSETQ come from the germline V gene. V lost 7 bases and J lost 2, with 15 bases in between. This CDR3 has 14 residues. The CDR3: CASVRLTGQETQYF. The DNA of the CDR3 is TGCGCCAGCGTCAGACTGACGGGACAAGAGACCCAGTACTTC.

The genes are TRBV27 and TRBJ1-2, with TRBD1 as a possible D gene (6 bases). The V end was cut by 1 base, the J end by 6 bases, with 15 bases between. This CDR3 contains 15 residues. Germline V gene data show CDR1 as MNHEY and CDR2 as SMNVEV (reference sequence). CDR3 bases: TGTGCCAGCAGTTTATATAACAGGGCTTTGGATGGCTACACCTTC. Its translation is CASSLYNRALDGYTF.

The chain links TRBV28 to TRBJ2-7, with TRBD2 identical over 12 bases. The CDR3 has 17 residues. V dropped 4 bases and J dropped 6; count of bases not matched to a gene: 13. CDR1 is MDHEN, CDR2 SYDVKM, per germline. The CDR3 region has the DNA TGTGCCAGCAGTTCGACGATCATGCTAGCGGGGGGGCCCGAGCAGTACTTC. Translating it yields CASSSTIMLAGGPEQYF.

The chain couples TRBV28 to TRBJ2-7; TRBD1 might be the D (7 bases). Per germline, CDR1 MDHEN and CDR2 SYDVKM. The germline V and J ends were trimmed by 11 bases and 0 bases, with 11 bases remaining between them. This CDR3 spans 12 amino acids. CDR3 nucleotide sequence: TGTGCCCCCAGGGGGGTCTCCTACGAGCAGTACTTC. It is translated as CAPRGVSYEQYF.

This clone has just one count. The J gene is TRBJ1-5, the V gene TRBV12-3 or TRBV12-4; perhaps TRBD1 as D (6 bases). Trimming took 5 bases from V and 5 from J, leaving 10 bases between them. The CDR3 is 13 amino acids. CDR3 nucleotides: TGTGCCAGCAGTCCAGGGGCGCATCAGCCCCAGCATTTT. It yields the protein CASSPGAHQPQHF.

This sequence joins TRBV4-1 and TRBJ2-6; D gene ambiguous. Germline CDR1 is MGHRA and CDR2 is YSYEKL. V lost 3 bases to trimming and J lost 4 bases, with 10 bases between them. This CDR3 contains 15 residues. In DNA form, the CDR3 reads TGCGCCAGCAGCCAGGCCCCCCCGGGGGCCAACGTCCTGACTTTC. It translates to CASSQAPPGANVLTF.

J is TRBJ2-1 and V is TRBV9, with D possibly matching TRBD2 (6 bases). Germline CDR1 is SGDLS and CDR2 is YYNGEE. The germline V and J ends were trimmed by 0 bases and 7 bases, with 14 bases remaining between them. The CDR3 has 15 residues. CDR3 amino acids: CASSVEGLSGNEQFF. The CDR3 DNA is TGTGCCAGCAGCGTAGAGGGACTTTCAGGGAATGAGCAGTTCTTC.

V gene TRBV10-3 combines with J gene TRBJ2-7, with D maybe TRBD1 (6 bases). The CDR3 contains 14 residues. CDR1 is ENHRY and CDR2 is SYGVKD in the germline V gene. V was pared by 7 bases and J by 4 bases, with 17 bases between. CDR3 amino acids: CAIKREGDAYEQYF. In nucleotides, the CDR3 is TGTGCCATCAAAAGAGAGGGGGATGCATACGAGCAGTACTTC.

The chain joins TRBV9 to TRBJ1-2; perhaps TRBD1 as D (5 bases). This CDR3 is 14 amino acids long. Germline V lookup: CDR1 SGDLS, CDR2 YYNGEE. V was clipped by 6 bases and J by 2 bases, with 14 bases between them. CDR3 bases: TGTGCCAGCACCCCTTCGGCAGGGAACTATGGCTACACCTTC. Amino acids: CASTPSAGNYGYTF.

The rearrangement uses TRBV2 and TRBJ2-7, with D perhaps matching TRBD1 (8 bases). The germline V and J ends were trimmed by 6 bases and 2 bases, with 17 bases remaining between them. The CDR3 has 15 amino acids. Germline V lookup: CDR1 SNHLY, CDR2 FYNNEI. Here the CDR3 reads CASRKDRGGTYEQYF. The CDR3, as DNA: TGTGCCAGCAGAAAAGACAGGGGAGGGACCTACGAGCAGTACTTC.